There are a few counts of the clone carrying this T cell receptor beta chain. MiXCR, applied by TCRdb to the RT-PCR reads, yields one record per CDR3 protein. The repertoire consists of about 680,000 distinct CDR3 sequences, with approximately 15% occurring once and the leading ten covering 3.6%. The CDR3 is made up of 16 amino acids. V lost 0 bases and J 3 bases, leaving 14 bases between the germline ends. Germline CDR1 and CDR2: SGDLS and YYNGEE. Material: memory CD4+ T cells from blood. This chain joins TRBV9 and TRBJ2-3; the D call may be TRBD1 or TRBD2 (6 bases each). The source is a female donor in good health, serving as a healthy control. CDR3 loop: CASSVGIGGGTDTQYF. As DNA, the CDR3 is TGTGCCAGCAGCGTAGGAATCGGAGGGGGTACAGATACGCAGTATTTT.